This T cell receptor beta chain is drawn from a study of T-cell memory formation after mild COVID-19. Study-wide findings and caveats: CD4+ contracting clones were mainly CM and EM; CD8+ ones, EMRA.

Germline assignment: CDR1 SQVTM and CDR2 ANQGSEA. The CDR3 consists of 11 residues. This clonotype appeared many times. The antigen is unknown. A junction end diverges from the germline sequence, so it may reflect a read error. Using its own MiXCR run on the 5' RACE reads, TCRdb lists one record per CDR3 protein. The sample contains approximately 260,000 distinct CDR3 sequences, around 17% of which appear only once. The V call is TRBV29-1, the J call TRBJ2-3, with a weak D call TRBD2 (5 bases). The TCR was taken from a young man who had mild COVID-19 (a few samples of this study predate the infection). Cell type and time point are not known. The sequenced sample was PBMCs or a T cell subset sorted from them (not recorded which). The CDR3 here is CSVPPGEQVHF. DNA of the CDR3: TGCAGCGTCCCCCCCGGGGAGCAAGTGCATTTT.